One and the same sample provided the 20 T cell receptor beta chains below, sequenced in a study of CD8+ T cells in alopecia areata. cDNA serving as the sequencing template came from extracted, reverse transcribed RNA. Sequencing used immunoSEQ multiplex PCR; TCRdb keeps in-frame clones, though not all of them. The sample lists 95,000 to 120,000 clones, 55% to 60% occurring once. As for treatment: oral pan-JAK inhibitor, 5-10 mg twice daily. Sequencing was performed on CD4+ T cells sorted from blood, taken at week 24, from a patient treated with tofacitinib. The receptors shown here come from a human donor with alopecia areata.

The chain combines TRBV6-5 with TRBJ2-7; 8 bases agree with TRBD1. The CDR3 runs to 14 residues. Germline CDR1 reads MNHEY; CDR2 reads SVGAGI. The V and J ends lost 7 bases and 3 bases, in that order; junction bases with no gene match: 8. CDR3 region: CASNLDRARYEQYF. DNA of the CDR3: TGTGCCAGCAACCTGGACAGGGCGCGCTACGAGCAGTACTTC.

J is TRBJ1-2 and V is TRBV4-3; TRBD1 matches at 11 bases. This CDR3 contains 19 residues. CDR1 LGHNA and CDR2 YSLEER come from the germline V gene. The J segment lost 0 bases and the V segment lost 0 bases, leaving 9 bases of the junction unmatched. The CDR3 coding sequence is TGCGCCAGCAGCCAAGAAAGGACCCGGACAGGGGGCTCTAACTATGGCTACACCTTC. As protein: CASSQERTRTGGSNYGYTF.

A few counts support this clone. This sequence joins TRBV23-1 and TRBJ1-5; 7 bases agree with TRBD1. TRBV23-1 is flagged as an ORF with uncertain function. J was trimmed by 0 bases and V by 7 bases; bases with no gene match: 15. The CDR3 totals 18 residues. CDR3 in DNA: TGCGCCAGCACCCCTAAAGGGGGCCATACCCTTAGCAATCAGCCCCAGCATTTT. The encoded protein is CASTPKGGHTLSNQPQHF.

The CDR3 here is CASSQDFRGSGSPLHF. The CDR3 coding sequence is TGCGCCAGCAGCCAAGATTTCAGGGGCTCAGGGTCACCCCTCCACTTT. The genes are TRBV4-3 and TRBJ1-6; possible D gene TRBD1, 6 bases. This CDR3 comprises 16 residues. Germline CDR1 and CDR2: LGHNA and YSLEER. V was trimmed by 0 bases and J by 10 bases, leaving 16 bases between them.

This clone showed up just a few times. The V gene is TRBV20-1, the J gene TRBJ2-7; D not certain. The CDR3 has 11 amino acids. Germline CDR1 is DFQATT and CDR2 is SNEGSKA (reference sequence). The germline V and J ends were trimmed by 2 bases and 7 bases, with 9 bases remaining between them. In DNA form, the CDR3 reads TGCAGTGCTAGAAACCCCGGAGAGCAGTACTTC. Encoded protein: CSARNPGEQYF.

This chain joins TRBV2 and TRBJ2-2; no clear D. V was cut by 5 bases and J by 4 bases, with 8 bases left in between. This CDR3 spans 13 amino acids. Germline CDR1 is SNHLY and CDR2 is FYNNEI. The CDR3 protein is CASSISTTGELFF. For the CDR3, the DNA is TGTGCCAGCAGTATCAGCACCACCGGGGAGCTGTTTTTT.

This chain joins TRBV11-3 and TRBJ2-3, with 12 bases that match TRBD1. The CDR3 contains 16 residues. From germline, CDR1 is SGHNT and CDR2 YENEEA. V lost 0 bases to trimming and J lost 14 bases; unmatched junction nucleotides: 12. The CDR3 bases are TGTGCCAGCAGCTTAGATAGGTCCCGGGACAGGGGGCAACGGTATTTT. Translation: CASSLDRSRDRGQRYF.

The chain employs TRBV29-1 and TRBJ2-7, with 8 bases lining up with TRBD2. After removal of 4 bases from V and 4 bases from J, the junction contained 6 bases not matched to a gene. This CDR3 has 13 amino acids. CDR1 and CDR2 (germline): SQVTM, ANQGSEA. The CDR3 DNA sequence: TGCAGCGTTGCCCTCGGGGGGGCATACGAGCAGTACTTC. This gives the protein CSVALGGAYEQYF.

V and J are TRBV30 and TRBJ2-3, with D perhaps matching TRBD1 or TRBD2 (5 bases each). Per the germline V gene, CDR1 is GTSNPN and CDR2 is SVGIG (reference sequence). The CDR3 length is 13 residues. Trimming cost V 0 bases and J 4 bases, with 8 bases left between them. DNA of the CDR3: TGTGCCTGGAGTGTGAAGGGACCAGATACGCAGTATTTT. Translated, it gives CAWSVKGPDTQYF.

This chain connects TRBV29-1 to TRBJ2-2; the D gene is possibly TRBD2 (6 bases). CDR1 and CDR2 from the germline V gene are SQVTM and ANQGSEA. There are 14 residues in the CDR3. V was cut by 7 bases and J by 7 bases, with 19 bases left in between. CDR3 in amino acids: CSGRLVSPGGELFF. CDR3 DNA: TGCAGCGGACGACTAGTCAGCCCCGGCGGGGAGCTGTTTTTT.

The chain is built from TRBV5-1 and TRBJ2-3, with D possibly TRBD2 on 6 matching bases. The CDR3 covers 16 residues. The V and J ends lost 4 bases and 8 bases respectively, with 23 bases between them. Germline CDR1 is SGHRS and CDR2 is YFSETQ. The DNA for the CDR3 is TGCGCCAGCAGCCCCCTGGGAGGACCGCACTCAGGTACGCAGTATTTT. Amino acid sequence: CASSPLGGPHSGTQYF. Variable domain in full (rest from reference TRBV5-1 and TRBJ2-3): KAGVTQTPRYLIKTRGQQVTLSCSPISGHRSVSWYQQTPGQGLQFLFEYFSETQRNKGNFPGRFSGRQFSNSRSEMNVSTLELGDSALYLCASSPLGGPHSGTQYFGPGTRLTVL.

This clone came up a few times. The rearrangement links TRBV27 to TRBJ1-1; D ambiguous. CDR3 length equals 13 residues. CDR1 MNHEY and CDR2 SMNVEV come from the germline V gene (reference sequence). Trimming cost V 2 bases and J 1 base, with 5 bases left between them. In DNA form, the CDR3 reads TGTGCCAGCAGTTTAAAGTCGAACACTGAAGCTTTCTTT. Its protein is CASSLKSNTEAFF.

V gene TRBV29-1 combines with J gene TRBJ1-5, with TRBD1 identical over 8 bases. V gave up 5 bases and J gave up 4 bases; unmatched junction bases: 4. This CDR3 comprises 13 residues. Germline V gives CDR1 SQVTM, CDR2 ANQGSEA. This chain's CDR3 is CSVSQGDNQPQHF. CDR3 bases: TGCAGCGTTTCACAGGGGGATAATCAGCCCCAGCATTTT.

The count of this clone is one. This chain joins TRBV30 and TRBJ2-3; D ambiguous. Germline V lookup: CDR1 GTSNPN, CDR2 SVGIG (reference sequence). The CDR3 has 13 amino acids. Trimming cost V 2 bases and J 6 bases, with 12 bases left between them. DNA for the CDR3: TGTGCCTGGAGTCGGATGGGGTTGGATACGCAGTATTTT. Protein sequence: CAWSRMGLDTQYF.

The chain uses TRBV28 and TRBJ1-6; D is ambiguous. The CDR3 contains 15 residues. V lost 4 bases, J lost 9 bases, and 16 bases lay in between. The germline V gene encodes CDR1 MDHEN and CDR2 SYDVKM. The CDR3 reads CASSSSGRVISPLHF. Here the CDR3 DNA reads TGTGCCAGCAGTTCATCCGGTCGAGTGATTTCACCCCTCCACTTT.

The V gene is TRBV5-1, the J gene TRBJ2-6; no clear D. Trimming pared 4 bases from V and 0 bases from J, leaving 14 bases between. Germline CDR1 reads SGHRS; CDR2 reads YFSETQ. The CDR3 length is 17 residues. The CDR3 loop is CASSPTTVGSGANVLTF. The CDR3 coding sequence is TGCGCCAGCAGCCCTACCACGGTGGGCTCTGGGGCCAACGTCCTGACTTTC.

The V and J genes are TRBV6-5 and TRBJ1-2; possibly TRBD1 for D (5 bases). The CDR3 extends over 12 amino acids. Germline loops: CDR1 MNHEY, CDR2 SVGAGI. Between the trimmed V and J ends, which lost 6 bases and 7 bases, there was a span of 12 bases. CDR3 DNA sequence: TGTGCCAGCAGAGAACAAAGGGGTGGCTACACCTTC. Protein sequence: CASREQRGGYTF.

The rearrangement uses TRBV5-8 and TRBJ1-1; 8 nucleotides align to TRBD1. From germline, CDR1 is SGHTS and CDR2 YDEGEE. V dropped 1 base and J dropped 11; count of bases not matched to a gene: 10. This CDR3 contains 14 residues. CDR3 sequence: CASSLYSQGARAFF. CDR3 sequence (DNA): TGTGCCAGCAGCTTGTATTCGCAGGGGGCACGGGCTTTCTTT.

This clone was detected only a few times. V usage is TRBV5-8 and J usage is TRBJ1-5; D unresolved. V dropped 3 bases and J dropped 2 bases, with 12 bases sitting between them. The CDR3 runs 15 residues. From germline, CDR1 is SGHTS and CDR2 YDEGEE. Here the CDR3 reads CASSSRVIGNQPQHF. The CDR3 nucleotides are TGTGCCAGCAGCTCAAGGGTTATCGGCAATCAGCCCCAGCATTTT.

This clone was seen more than once but under ten times. The chain is built from TRBV4-1 and TRBJ2-5; either TRBD1 or TRBD2 may supply D (5 bases each). The CDR3 spans 15 residues. The germline CDR1 and CDR2 sequences are MGHRA and YSYEKL. The V and J ends lost 1 base and 5 bases respectively, with 14 bases between them. The DNA for the CDR3 is TGCGCCAGCAGCCAAGGGGACCTTGACGGGGAGACCCAGTACTTC. Translation gives CASSQGDLDGETQYF.